The 7 T cell receptor beta chains below come from one sample, sequenced in a study of CD8 T cells in Susac syndrome. It was with random hexamers that 0.5 to 1 ug RNA was reverse transcribed. TCRdb fed the immunoSEQ multiplex PCR reads into MiXCR, producing one record per CDR3 protein. The sample gives some 160,000 distinct CDR3 sequences, roughly 96% of which show up once; about 0.16% is in the top ten. Sample: CD8+ T cells from PBMCs. Receptors were obtained from a human donor with multiple sclerosis.

The genes are TRBV29-1 and TRBJ2-3; the D gene is possibly TRBD2 (5 bases). Germline V CDR1 and CDR2: SQVTM, ANQGSEA. The CDR3 is 12 residues long. V was cut by 3 bases and J by 6 bases, with 10 bases left in between. The CDR3: CSVDPSSDTQYF. CDR3 in DNA: TGCAGCGTTGATCCTAGCAGCGATACGCAGTATTTT.

This chain uses TRBV15 with TRBJ2-1; D is ambiguous. Trimming took 1 base from V and 5 from J, leaving 6 bases between them. CDR1 and CDR2 (germline): LNHNV, YYDKDF (reference sequence). CDR3 size: 13 residues. CDR3 in amino acids: CATSRVGNNEQFF. CDR3 DNA sequence: TGTGCCACCAGCAGAGTAGGGAACAATGAGCAGTTCTTC.

The chain recombines TRBV7-3 with TRBJ2-1, with D tentatively TRBD1 (6 bases). The CDR3 is made up of 13 amino acids. With 5 bases removed from V and 7 bases from J, the gap between germline ends came to 12 bases. In germline, CDR1 is SGHTA, CDR2 FQGTGA. In DNA form, the CDR3 reads TGTGCCAGCAGCCCAGGGGTAAGGAATGAGCAGTTCTTC. This translates into CASSPGVRNEQFF. Full variable domain (missing parts from reference TRBV7-3 and TRBJ2-1): GAGVSQTPSNKVTEKGKYVELRCDPISGHTALYWYRQSLGQGPEFLIYFQGTGAADDSGLPNDRFFAVRPEGSVSTLKIQRTERGDSAVYLCASSPGVRNEQFFGPGTRLTVL.

This sequence joins TRBV12-3 or TRBV12-4 and TRBJ2-1; 8 bases fit TRBD2. The CDR3 consists of 17 residues. The trim removed 4 bases at V and 4 bases at J, leaving 12 bases unmatched. CDR3 DNA sequence: TGTGCCAGCAGTTCACCTCTGAGCGGGAGTAAGTACAATGAGCAGTTCTTC. Translating gives CASSSPLSGSKYNEQFF.

CDR3 nucleotide sequence: TGCAGCGCTCCGCCCAGCTACACCTTC. Protein: CSAPPSYTF. This chain joins TRBV29-1 and TRBJ1-2; no reliable D call. The CDR3 runs 9 residues. The V gene's germline CDR1 is SQVTM and CDR2 ANQGSEA. Trimming cost V 7 bases and J 9 bases, with 9 bases left between them.

The chain is built from TRBV18 and TRBJ1-2; D is undetermined. Germline CDR1 and CDR2: KGHSH and LQKENI. With 4 bases removed from V and 7 bases from J, the gap between germline ends came to 10 bases. The CDR3 contains 12 residues. The CDR3 nucleotides read TGTGCCAGCTCACTTAGGACTTCTGGCTACACCTTC. It yields the protein CASSLRTSGYTF.

V and J are TRBV9 and TRBJ2-7; D is ambiguous. CDR1 is SGDLS and CDR2 is YYNGEE in the germline V gene. V gave up 3 bases and J gave up 3 bases, with 7 bases separating them. This CDR3 spans 12 amino acids. The CDR3 sequence is CASSANRYEQYF. As DNA, the CDR3 is TGTGCCAGCAGCGCGAACCGCTACGAGCAGTACTTC.